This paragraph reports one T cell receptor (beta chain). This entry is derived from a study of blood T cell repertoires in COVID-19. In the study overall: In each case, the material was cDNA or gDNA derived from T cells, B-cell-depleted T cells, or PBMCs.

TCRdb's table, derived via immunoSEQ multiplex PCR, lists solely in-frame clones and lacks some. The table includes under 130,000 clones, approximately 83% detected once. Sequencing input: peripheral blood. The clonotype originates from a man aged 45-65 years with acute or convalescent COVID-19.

Written as DNA, the CDR3 is TGTGCCAGCAGCTTGGTAGCGGGAGGGCCTCGGAACACCGGGGAGCTGTTTTTT. It translates to CASSLVAGGPRNTGELFF. The rearrangement links TRBV7-8 to TRBJ2-2, with 11 bases lining up with TRBD2. The J segment lost 1 base and the V segment lost 3 bases, leaving 7 bases of the junction unmatched. The CDR3 is made up of 18 amino acids. Germline V gene lookup returns CDR1 SGHVS and CDR2 FQNEAQ.